Each of the 15 T cell receptor beta chains below was sequenced from the same sample in a study of shared clonotypes between healthy human individuals. TCRdb keeps only in-frame clones here, not all; method: immunoSEQ multiplex PCR. The sample has more than 2,000,000 clones, approximately 93% seen once; the top ten hold 0.3% to 0.4%. Sample: naive CD4+ T cells from PBMCs. Subset indicated: CD45RA+ positively selected. The receptors derive from a man between 18 and 35 years old in good health. Some clones in this sample may be carry-over from other donors' samples.

The chain carries TRBV6-5 and TRBJ2-1; D is uncertain. Trimming stripped 3 bases from V and 2 bases from J, with 14 bases between. This CDR3 spans 16 amino acids. Germline CDR1 MNHEY, CDR2 SVGAGI. The CDR3 region has the DNA TGTGCCAGCAGTTATGACCTAAACACCCCCTACAATGAGCAGTTCTTC. Protein product: CASSYDLNTPYNEQFF.

This chain links TRBV11-2 with TRBJ2-7; 10 bases are shared with TRBD1. V shed 3 bases and J 2 bases; nucleotides not matched to a gene: 7. Looked up from germline, CDR1 is SGHAT and CDR2 is FQNNGV. The CDR3 is made up of 16 amino acids. CDR3 region: CASSFFVGTGAYEQYF. The CDR3 bases are TGTGCCAGCAGCTTTTTTGTCGGGACAGGGGCCTACGAGCAGTACTTC.

This sequence joins TRBV6-5 and TRBJ2-1; 11 positions match TRBD2. The V gene end was trimmed by 7 bases and the J gene end by 8 bases; junction bases not matched to a gene: 4. The germline gives CDR1 MNHEY, CDR2 SVGAGI. The CDR3 is 13 amino acids. CDR3 protein: CASNALAGDEQFF. The CDR3 nucleotides are TGTGCCAGCAATGCACTAGCGGGAGATGAGCAGTTCTTC.

The chain carries TRBV5-4 and TRBJ1-2; the match to TRBD1 covers 9 bases. With 4 bases clipped from V and 4 bases from J, the junction kept 8 bases outside the gene matches. Germline CDR1 and CDR2: SGHNT and YYREEE (reference sequence). The CDR3 is 15 residues long. For the CDR3, the DNA is TGTGCCAGCAGCCCCCCGGACAGGGGAGGCTATGGCTACACCTTC. It yields the protein CASSPPDRGGYGYTF.

The genes are TRBV28 and TRBJ2-7; 7 bases line up with TRBD1. The V gene end was trimmed by 5 bases and the J gene end by 4 bases; junction bases not matched to a gene: 11. Germline CDR1 is MDHEN and CDR2 is SYDVKM. The CDR3 consists of 15 residues. This chain's CDR3 is CASSPRGQWIYEQYF. DNA for the CDR3: TGTGCCAGCAGTCCTAGGGGACAGTGGATTTACGAGCAGTACTTC.

The chain combines TRBV7-8 with TRBJ1-2; D uncertain. The CDR3 loop spans 13 amino acids. CDR1 SGHVS and CDR2 FQNEAQ come from the germline V gene. Deletions cut 5 bases from V and 2 bases from J, with 9 bases between. DNA of the CDR3: TGTGCCAGCAGCCTTCAGACGAACTATGGCTACACCTTC. Translation gives CASSLQTNYGYTF.

This rearrangement joins TRBV29-1 to TRBJ2-5, with TRBD1 identical over 8 bases. From germline, CDR1 is SQVTM and CDR2 ANQGSEA. Losses at the gene ends were 7 bases for V and 4 bases for J; bases not matched to a gene: 5. This CDR3 is built from 12 residues. CDR3 nucleotides: TGCAGCGCGACAGGGGACGGAGAGACCCAGTACTTC. Protein sequence: CSATGDGETQYF. Variable domain in full (rest from reference TRBV29-1 and TRBJ2-5): SAVISQKPSRDICQRGTSLTIQCQVDSQVTMMFWYRQQPGQSLTLIATANQGSEATYESGFVIDKFPISRPNLTFSTLTVSNMSPEDSSIYLCSATGDGETQYFGPGTRLLVL.

V gene TRBV10-3 combines with J gene TRBJ2-1; TRBD1 agrees at 9 bases. Losses at the gene ends were 6 bases for V and 0 bases for J; bases not matched to a gene: 9. The CDR3 consists of 17 residues. Germline V gene sequence: CDR1 ENHRY, CDR2 SYGVKD. The CDR3 spells CAIRKSGTGSSYNEQFF. Here the CDR3 DNA reads TGTGCCATCAGAAAATCCGGGACAGGGAGCTCCTACAATGAGCAGTTCTTC.

This chain uses TRBV9 with TRBJ2-3; weak D call: TRBD2 (5 bases). Germline V gene lookup returns CDR1 SGDLS and CDR2 YYNGEE. This CDR3 has 16 residues. Deletions cut 0 bases from V and 3 bases from J, with 14 bases between. The CDR3 sequence: CASSVAGYVRTDTQYF. CDR3 bases: TGTGCCAGCAGCGTAGCGGGGTACGTACGAACAGATACGCAGTATTTT.

The CDR3 protein is CASSKGASRAEAFF. CDR3 nucleotide sequence: TGCGCCAGCAGCAAGGGGGCTAGTAGAGCTGAAGCTTTCTTT. The chain is built from TRBV4-1 and TRBJ1-1; 7 positions match TRBD1. Germline lookup yields CDR1 MGHRA and CDR2 YSYEKL. CDR3 size: 14 residues. The V segment lost 5 bases and the J segment 6 bases; nucleotides outside the gene matches: 9.

The V gene is TRBV5-1, the J gene TRBJ2-2; 12 positions match TRBD2. Per the germline V gene, CDR1 is SGHRS and CDR2 is YFSETQ. V was pared by 2 bases and J by 8 bases, with 4 bases of the junction left unmatched. The length of the CDR3 is 15 residues. CDR3 loop: CASSFLAGGIGELFF. Written as DNA, the CDR3 is TGCGCCAGCAGCTTCCTAGCGGGAGGGATAGGGGAGCTGTTTTTT.

The chain recombines TRBV6-6 with TRBJ1-6; 9 nucleotides match TRBD1. The V and J ends lost 2 bases and 9 bases, in that order; junction bases with no gene match: 2. Looked up from germline, CDR1 is MNHNY and CDR2 is SVGAGI (reference sequence). The CDR3 extends over 14 amino acids. CDR3: CASSYGTGLSPLHF. In DNA form, the CDR3 reads TGTGCCAGCAGTTACGGGACAGGGCTTTCACCCCTCCACTTT.

V gene TRBV2 combines with J gene TRBJ1-2; 7 nucleotides agree with TRBD1. The CDR3 runs 14 residues. CDR1 is SNHLY, CDR2 FYNNEI, per germline. V was pared by 5 bases and J by 7 bases, with 10 bases of the junction left unmatched. CDR3 amino acids: CASSIRTGGSGYTF. In DNA form, the CDR3 reads TGTGCCAGCAGTATCCGGACAGGCGGAAGTGGCTACACCTTC.

The chain has TRBV14 and TRBJ2-1; 9 bases match TRBD1. Trimming cost V 4 bases and J 2 bases; bases outside gene matches: 6. In germline, CDR1 is SGHDN, CDR2 FVKESK. CDR3 length: 16 amino acids. CDR3 protein: CASSRAGQGTYNEQFF. In DNA form, the CDR3 reads TGTGCCAGCAGCCGGGCGGGACAGGGCACCTACAATGAGCAGTTCTTC.

This clone has just one count. The rearrangement uses TRBV11-2 and TRBJ2-7; 15 nucleotides match TRBD2. The CDR3 covers 18 residues. The junction had 11 bases not matched to a gene; V was cut back by 5 bases and J by 3 bases. Germline CDR1 reads SGHAT; CDR2 reads FQNNGV. DNA for the CDR3: TGTGCCAGCAGCCCTGTTCGTAGGACTAGCGGGAGGGTCTACGAGCAGTACTTC. Its translation: CASSPVRRTSGRVYEQYF.